This record covers a single T cell receptor beta chain. The sample originates from a study of cytomegalovirus exposure and HLA in healthy donors. The PCR used 60 Vbeta and 13 Jbeta primers. The assay was immunoSEQ multiplex PCR, and TCRdb's table has in-frame clones only and misses some. The sample table includes approximately 80,000 clones. Between the trimmed V and J ends, which lost 8 bases and 4 bases, there was a span of 12 bases. The CDR3 contains 12 residues. Per germline, CDR1 SNHLY and CDR2 FYNNEI. The sequenced sample consisted of PBMCs. The chain carries TRBV2 and TRBJ2-7; no clear D gene. The clonotype originates from a woman in her twenties or thirties in good health and CMV-seronegative. This chain's CDR3 is CASQNQIYEQYF. CDR3 nucleotide sequence: TGTGCCAGCCAGAACCAGATTTACGAGCAGTACTTC.